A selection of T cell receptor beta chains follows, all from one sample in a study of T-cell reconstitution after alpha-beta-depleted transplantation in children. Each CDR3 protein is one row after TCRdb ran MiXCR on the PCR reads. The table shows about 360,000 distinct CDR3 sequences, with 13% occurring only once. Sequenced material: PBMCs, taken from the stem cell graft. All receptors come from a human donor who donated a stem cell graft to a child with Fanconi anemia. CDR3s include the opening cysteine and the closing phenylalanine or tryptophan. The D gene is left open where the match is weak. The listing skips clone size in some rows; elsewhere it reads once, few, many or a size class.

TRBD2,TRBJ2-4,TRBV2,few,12,TGTGCCAGCAGCCGAGGGGAGGGCATTCAGTACTTC,CASSRGEGIQYF
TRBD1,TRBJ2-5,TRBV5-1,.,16,TGCGCCAGCAGCTTGGGCCGGACAGGGCCTGGGGAGACCCAGTACTTC,CASSLGRTGPGETQYF
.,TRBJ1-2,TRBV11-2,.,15,TGTGCCAGCAGCTTAGTGCCAGGGGATTTCTATGGCTACACCTTC,CASSLVPGDFYGYTF
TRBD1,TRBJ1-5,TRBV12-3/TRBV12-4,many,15,TGTGCCAGCACCAGGGGACAGGGGTCTCCTTGGCCCCAGCATTTT,CASTRGQGSPWPQHF
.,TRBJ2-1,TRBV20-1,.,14,TGCAGTGCGCCGAGGGGGACTTCCGGCAATGAGCAGTTCTTC,CSAPRGTSGNEQFF
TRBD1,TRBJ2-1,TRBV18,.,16,TGTGCCAGCTCACCTCCCGGGACAGGGGGCTTCGATGAGCAGTTCTTC,CASSPPGTGGFDEQFF
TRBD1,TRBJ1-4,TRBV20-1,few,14,TGCAGTGCTAGAGGAAGGGACAGCTATGAAAAACTGTTTTTT,CSARGRDSYEKLFF
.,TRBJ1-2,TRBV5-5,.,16,TGTGCCAGCAGCTTGGCCGATGGCGCGCGCAACTATGGCTACACCTTC,CASSLADGARNYGYTF
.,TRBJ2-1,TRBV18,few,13,TGTGCCAGCTCACAGAACAGGGTGAATGAGCAGTTCTTC,CASSQNRVNEQFF
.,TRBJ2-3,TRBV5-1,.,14,TGCGCCAGCAGCTTGAACCCCAGCACAGATACGCAGTATTTT,CASSLNPSTDTQYF
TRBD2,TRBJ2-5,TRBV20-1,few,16,TGCAGTGCTACTTACGGACTAGCGGGTTATCAAGAGACCCAGTACTTC,CSATYGLAGYQETQYF
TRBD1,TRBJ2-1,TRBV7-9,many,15,TGTGCCAGCAGCCTGAAGGGACAGCGATACAATGAGCAGTTCTTC,CASSLKGQRYNEQFF
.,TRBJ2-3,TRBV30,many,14,TGTGCCTGGAGTGTAACTGTCGGTGGGATGGCGCAGTATTTT,CAWSVTVGGMAQYF
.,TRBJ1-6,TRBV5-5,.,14,TGTGCCAGCAGCTTGGTATGGGATCGATCACCCCTCCACTTT,CASSLVWDRSPLHF
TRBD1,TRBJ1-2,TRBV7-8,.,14,TGTGCCAGCAGCTTAGCAGGGGACAGGGTTGGAGACACCTTC,CASSLAGDRVGDTF
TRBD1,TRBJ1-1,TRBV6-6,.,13,TGTGCCAGCAGTTACCGGGACAGCACTGAAGCTTTCTTT,CASSYRDSTEAFF
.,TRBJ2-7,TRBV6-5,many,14,TGTGCCAGCAGGCCAGGGTTCGACTCCTACGAGCAGTACTTC,CASRPGFDSYEQYF
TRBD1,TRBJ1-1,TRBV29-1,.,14,TGCAGCGTTACACCCGGGACAGGCCGGCGCGAGGCTTTCTTT,CSVTPGTGRREAFF
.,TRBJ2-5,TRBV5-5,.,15,TGTGCCAGCAGCAGTCAGCGTCCTGGACAAGAGACCCAGTACTTC,CASSSQRPGQETQYF
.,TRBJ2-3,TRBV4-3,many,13,TGCGCCAGCAGCCAAGATTCCCCAGATACGCAGTATTTT,CASSQDSPDTQYF
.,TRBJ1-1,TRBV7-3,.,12,TGTGCCAGCAGCTTCGTTATCGGTGAAGCTTTCTTT,CASSFVIGEAFF
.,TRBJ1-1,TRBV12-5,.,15,TGTGCTAGTGGTTTGGCTCAGGGTTGGATCACTGAAGCTTTCTTT,CASGLAQGWITEAFF
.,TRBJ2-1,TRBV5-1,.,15,TGCGCCAGCATTAGGGAAGGGACCAATAACAATGAGCAGTTCTTC,CASIREGTNNNEQFF
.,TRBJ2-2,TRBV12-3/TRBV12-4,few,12,TGTGCCAGCAGTTTTATCCCCGGGGAGCTGTTTTTT,CASSFIPGELFF
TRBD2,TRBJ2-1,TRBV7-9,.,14,TGTGCCAGCAGCCGGGGGGATTACTACAATGAGCAGTTCTTC,CASSRGDYYNEQFF